Below are 18 T cell receptor beta chains sequenced from a single sample in a study of shared clonotypes between healthy human individuals (dated by TCRdb to the early 2020s). Library creation used the immunoSEQ multiplex PCR assay. What TCRdb holds here is the immuneACCESS table cut down to in-frame rearrangements. Part of the clones is not present; checked against another copy, under half of the missing clones reflect an unresolved V gene, and the others are unexplained. The sample profile shows 760,000 or so clones; 95% to 97% of them were found once. The top ten clones comprise under 0.3% of the sample. For the CD8 naive samples, CD45RO-negative cells were positively selected for CCR7, yielding a CD45RA+CCR7+ population from which TemRA cells were excluded. Source material: naive CD8+ T cells sorted from blood. According to the study, the label for this sample's cell subset or site signals: CD45RA+CCR7+. Every receptor here comes from a man younger than 40 in good health.

The rearrangement uses TRBV5-6 and TRBJ1-5; tentative D call: TRBD1 (5 bases). Trimming cost V 0 bases and J 6 bases, with 7 bases left between them. Germline assignment: CDR1 SGHDT and CDR2 YYEEEE. The CDR3 extends over 13 amino acids. The CDR3 spells CASSLGGTQPQHF. The CDR3 nucleotides are TGTGCCAGCAGCTTGGGGGGCACTCAGCCCCAGCATTTT.

The chain couples TRBV19 to TRBJ2-3, with D perhaps given as TRBD1 or TRBD2 (5 bases each). The CDR3 runs 14 residues. With 9 bases removed from V and 4 bases from J, the gap between germline ends came to 17 bases. Germline V gives CDR1 LNHDA, CDR2 SQIVND (reference sequence). The CDR3 DNA reads as TGTGCCAGCCAAGGGACGGTATTCGCAGATACGCAGTATTTT. Its translation: CASQGTVFADTQYF.

There are many counts of this clone. The chain combines TRBV7-9 with TRBJ2-5; D tentatively fits TRBD1 or TRBD2 (5 bases each). Germline V gene data show CDR1 as SEHNR and CDR2 as FQNEAQ (reference sequence). CDR3 size: 16 residues. V dropped 3 bases and J dropped 4 bases, with 18 bases sitting between them. The CDR3: CASSLPGTPGLETQYF. For the CDR3, the DNA is TGTGCCAGCAGCTTGCCCGGGACGCCGGGGTTAGAGACCCAGTACTTC. Full variable domain (remainder filled in from reference TRBV7-9 and TRBJ2-5): DTGVSQNPRHKITKRGQNVTFRCDPISEHNRLYWYRQTLGQGPEFLTYFQNEAQLEKSRLLSDRFSAERPKGSFSTLEIQRTEQGDSAMYLCASSLPGTPGLETQYFGPGTRLLVL.

The CDR3 nucleotides read TGTGCCAGCAGCTACTGGACTAGTGACGAGCAGTTCTTC. Its protein is CASSYWTSDEQFF. The chain employs TRBV5-6 and TRBJ2-1; 7 nucleotides match TRBD2. The CDR3 loop spans 13 amino acids. V was pared by 3 bases and J by 10 bases, with 7 bases of the junction left unmatched. Germline V gene sequence: CDR1 SGHDT, CDR2 YYEEEE. The entire variable domain, with the rest obtained from reference TRBV5-6 and TRBJ2-1, is as follows: DAGVTQSPTHLIKTRGQQVTLRCSPKSGHDTVSWYQQALGQGPQFIFQYYEEEERQRGNFPDRFSGHQFPNYSSELNVNALLLGDSALYLCASSYWTSDEQFFGPGTRLTVL.

The genes are TRBV5-1 and TRBJ2-1; D not certain. Germline V gene sequence: CDR1 SGHRS, CDR2 YFSETQ. CDR3 length equals 12 residues. The V end lost 7 bases, the J end lost 9 bases, and 14 bases lay between the germline ends. Written as DNA, the CDR3 is TGCGCCAGCGTAGGAGTGTGGGCTGAGCAGTTCTTC. Protein sequence: CASVGVWAEQFF.

The genes are TRBV25-1 and TRBJ1-4; D ambiguous. The CDR3 totals 10 residues. Germline CDR1 reads MGHDK; CDR2 reads SYGVNS. V was pared by 8 bases and J by 8 bases, with 6 bases between. In DNA, the CDR3 is TGTGCCAGCCTAGGGGAAAAACTGTTTTTT. As protein: CASLGEKLFF. The full variable domain, completed using reference TRBV25-1 and TRBJ1-4, is EADIYQTPRYLVIGTGKKITLECSQTMGHDKMYWYQQDPGMELHLIHYSYGVNSTEKGDLSSESTVSRIRTEHFPLTLESARPSHTSQYLCASLGEKLFFGSGTQLSVL.

The chain recombines TRBV30 with TRBJ2-7, with a tentative D call TRBD1 (6 bases). V dropped 3 bases and J dropped 6 bases, with 12 bases sitting between them. CDR3 length equals 12 residues. Germline loops: CDR1 GTSNPN, CDR2 SVGIG (reference sequence). DNA of the CDR3: TGTGCCTGGAGAGCCACAGGGAGCGAGCAGTACTTC. Translated, it gives CAWRATGSEQYF.

The chain joins TRBV15 to TRBJ2-7, with D maybe TRBD1 (6 bases). V dropped 5 bases and J dropped 5 bases, with 25 bases sitting between them. Germline CDR1 reads LNHNV; CDR2 reads YYDKDF (reference sequence). The CDR3 loop spans 17 amino acids. Here the CDR3 reads CATSGHTFGDKANEQYF. CDR3 sequence (DNA): TGTGCCACCAGCGGCCATACTTTCGGGGACAAAGCCAACGAGCAGTACTTC.

The chain has TRBV4-2 and TRBJ2-1; perhaps TRBD2 as D (6 bases). V lost 0 bases and J 4 bases, leaving 10 bases between the germline ends. CDR3 size: 15 residues. CDR1 and CDR2 from the germline V gene are LGHNA and YNFKEQ. In DNA form, the CDR3 reads TGTGCCAGCAGCCAAGAGGCTAGCGCTTACAATGAGCAGTTCTTC. Translating gives CASSQEASAYNEQFF.

This clone was seen a single time. The chain links TRBV27 to TRBJ2-7; D is undetermined. Germline V CDR1 and CDR2: MNHEY, SMNVEV (reference sequence). The CDR3 spans 13 residues. V lost 5 bases, J lost 2 bases, and 10 bases lay in between. CDR3 amino acids: CASSPRITYEQYF. Written as DNA, the CDR3 is TGTGCCAGCAGTCCCCGAATCACCTACGAGCAGTACTTC.

The rearrangement uses TRBV29-1 and TRBJ1-2; 9 bases line up with TRBD1. The CDR3 sequence is 15 residues long. Unmatched junction bases numbered 6, after V lost 0 bases and J lost 4 bases. Germline loops: CDR1 SQVTM, CDR2 ANQGSEA. The CDR3 protein is CSVEDRTGASYGYTF. In DNA form, the CDR3 reads TGCAGCGTTGAAGATAGGACAGGGGCGAGCTATGGCTACACCTTC.

The chain uses TRBV9 and TRBJ2-5; the D is unclear. CDR3 length: 14 residues. Trimming took off 4 bases at V and 0 bases at J, with 10 bases between the two ends. The germline V gene encodes CDR1 SGDLS and CDR2 YYNGEE. The CDR3 reads CASSPPLNQETQYF. The CDR3 region has the DNA TGTGCCAGCAGCCCTCCACTAAACCAAGAGACCCAGTACTTC.

The chain links TRBV5-1 to TRBJ1-2; a possible D gene is TRBD1 (5 bases). V lost 0 bases to trimming and J lost 4 bases, with 19 bases between them. CDR1 and CDR2 from the germline V gene are SGHRS and YFSETQ. The length of the CDR3 is 17 residues. CDR3 region: CASSLGGPGFAGYGYTF. The CDR3 DNA sequence: TGCGCCAGCAGCTTGGGGGGACCAGGTTTCGCGGGCTATGGCTACACCTTC. The variable domain in full, completed from reference TRBV5-1 and TRBJ1-2, reads KAGVTQTPRYLIKTRGQQVTLSCSPISGHRSVSWYQQTPGQGLQFLFEYFSETQRNKGNFPGRFSGRQFSNSRSEMNVSTLELGDSALYLCASSLGGPGFAGYGYTFGSGTRLTVV.

The rearrangement uses TRBV7-8 and TRBJ1-1, with a possible D match to TRBD1 (5 bases). Trimming pared 1 base from V and 11 bases from J, leaving 14 bases between. This CDR3 has 13 amino acids. Germline loops: CDR1 SGHVS, CDR2 FQNEAQ. Here the CDR3 DNA reads TGTGCCAGCAGCTTAGTCTGGGGGGAGAATGCTTTCTTT. The encoded protein is CASSLVWGENAFF.

The chain carries TRBV5-1 and TRBJ2-5, with no clear D. CDR3 length equals 15 residues. V gave up 2 bases and J gave up 2 bases, with 13 bases separating them. Germline values: CDR1 SGHRS, CDR2 YFSETQ. The CDR3 DNA sequence: TGCGCCAGCAGCTTCAGGACGGTTATACAAGAGACCCAGTACTTC. It translates to CASSFRTVIQETQYF.

The chain recombines TRBV7-9 with TRBJ2-7, with 7 positions matching TRBD1. V lost 3 bases and J lost 3; bases outside the gene matches: 8. Per germline, CDR1 SEHNR and CDR2 FQNEAQ (reference sequence). CDR3 length: 15 amino acids. Here the CDR3 reads CASSFQGQRIYEQYF. In DNA, the CDR3 is TGTGCCAGCAGCTTCCAGGGACAGCGAATCTACGAGCAGTACTTC.

The chain uses TRBV7-2 and TRBJ2-1; 8 bases match TRBD1. CDR1 and CDR2 (germline): SGHTA, FQGNSA. The CDR3 runs 16 residues. The ends lost 6 bases at V and 6 bases at J; junction bases unmatched: 13. The DNA for the CDR3 is TGTGCCAGCAGACCAGGGGGCGTGCCTGGCTTCAATGAGCAGTTCTTC. Encoded protein: CASRPGGVPGFNEQFF.

This chain links TRBV6-6 with TRBJ1-1; a weak D match, TRBD1 (5 bases). The CDR3 totals 14 residues. Germline values: CDR1 MNHNY, CDR2 SVGAGI (reference sequence). Trimming stripped 5 bases from V and 6 bases from J, with 16 bases between. The CDR3 sequence: CASSIRQSPAEAFF. The CDR3 DNA sequence: TGTGCCAGCAGTATACGACAGAGCCCGGCTGAAGCTTTCTTT.